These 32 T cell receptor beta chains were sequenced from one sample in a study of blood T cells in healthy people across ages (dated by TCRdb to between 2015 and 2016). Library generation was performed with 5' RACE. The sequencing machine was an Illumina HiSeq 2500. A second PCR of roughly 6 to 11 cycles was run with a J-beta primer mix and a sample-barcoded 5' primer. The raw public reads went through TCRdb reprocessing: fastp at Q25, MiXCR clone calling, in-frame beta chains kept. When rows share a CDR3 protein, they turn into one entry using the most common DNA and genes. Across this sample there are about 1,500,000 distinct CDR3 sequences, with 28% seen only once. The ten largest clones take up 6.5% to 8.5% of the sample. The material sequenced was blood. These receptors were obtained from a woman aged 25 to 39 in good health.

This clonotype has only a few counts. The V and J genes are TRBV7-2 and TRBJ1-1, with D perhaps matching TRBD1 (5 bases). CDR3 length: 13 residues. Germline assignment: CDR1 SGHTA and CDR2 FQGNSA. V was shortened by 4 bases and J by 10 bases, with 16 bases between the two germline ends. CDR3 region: CASSWDPARGAFF. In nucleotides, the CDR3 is TGTGCCAGCAGCTGGGACCCTGCCCGTGGAGCTTTCTTT.

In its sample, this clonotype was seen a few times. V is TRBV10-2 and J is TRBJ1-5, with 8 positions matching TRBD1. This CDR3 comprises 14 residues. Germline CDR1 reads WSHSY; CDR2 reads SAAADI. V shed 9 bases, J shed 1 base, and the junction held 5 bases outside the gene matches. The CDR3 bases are TGCGCCAGTTTAGGACAGGGAAGCAATCAGCCCCAGCATTTT. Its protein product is CASLGQGSNQPQHF.

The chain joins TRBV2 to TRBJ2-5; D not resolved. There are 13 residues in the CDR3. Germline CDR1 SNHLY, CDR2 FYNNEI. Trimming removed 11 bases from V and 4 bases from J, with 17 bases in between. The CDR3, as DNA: TGTGCCGGCAATGAGCGCACAAGAGAGACCCAGTACTTC. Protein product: CAGNERTRETQYF.

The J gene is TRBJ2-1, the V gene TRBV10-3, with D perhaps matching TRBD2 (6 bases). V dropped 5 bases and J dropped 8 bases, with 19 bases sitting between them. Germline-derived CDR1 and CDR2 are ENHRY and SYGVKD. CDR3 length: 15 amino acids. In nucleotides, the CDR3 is TGTGCCATCAGTAGCTTAGCGGAATCCCCCTATGAGCAGTTCTTC. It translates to CAISSLAESPYEQFF.

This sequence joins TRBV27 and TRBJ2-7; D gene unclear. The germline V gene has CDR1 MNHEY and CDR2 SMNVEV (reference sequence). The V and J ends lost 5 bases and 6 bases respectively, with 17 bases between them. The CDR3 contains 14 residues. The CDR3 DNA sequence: TGTGCCAGCAGTGTCCTGGGATTTGCTGCCGAGCAGTACTTC. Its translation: CASSVLGFAAEQYF.

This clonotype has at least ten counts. Written as DNA, the CDR3 is TGTGCCAGCAGCCGACCCGCAGGCAGGTACCAAGAGACCCAGTACTTC. It codes for CASSRPAGRYQETQYF. The genes are TRBV3-1 and TRBJ2-5; no clear D. The CDR3 has 16 amino acids. Trimming took 4 bases from V and 0 from J, leaving 15 bases between them. Looked up from germline, CDR1 is LGHDT and CDR2 is YNNKEL (reference sequence).

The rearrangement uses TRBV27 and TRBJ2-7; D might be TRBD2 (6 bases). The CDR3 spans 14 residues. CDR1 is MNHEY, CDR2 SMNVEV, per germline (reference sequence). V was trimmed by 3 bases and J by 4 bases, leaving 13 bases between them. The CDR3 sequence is CASSFGGRVYEQYF. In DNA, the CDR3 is TGTGCCAGCAGTTTCGGAGGGAGAGTTTACGAGCAGTACTTC.

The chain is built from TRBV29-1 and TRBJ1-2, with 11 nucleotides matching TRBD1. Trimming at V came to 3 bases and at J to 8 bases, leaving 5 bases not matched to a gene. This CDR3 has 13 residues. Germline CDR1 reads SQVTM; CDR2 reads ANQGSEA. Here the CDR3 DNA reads TGCAGCGTTGATGGACAGGGGGCGAGGGGCTACACCTTC. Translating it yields CSVDGQGARGYTF.

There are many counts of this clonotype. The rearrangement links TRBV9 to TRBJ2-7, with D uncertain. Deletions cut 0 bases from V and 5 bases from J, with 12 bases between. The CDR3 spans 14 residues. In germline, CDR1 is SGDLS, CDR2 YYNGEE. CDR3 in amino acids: CASSVVPGTHEQYF. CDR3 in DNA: TGTGCCAGCAGCGTAGTTCCGGGCACCCACGAGCAGTACTTC.

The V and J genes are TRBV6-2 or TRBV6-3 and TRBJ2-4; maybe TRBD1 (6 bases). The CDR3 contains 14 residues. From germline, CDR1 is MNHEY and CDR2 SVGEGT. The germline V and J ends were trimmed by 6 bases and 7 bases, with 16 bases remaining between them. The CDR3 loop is CASRPTGEGNIQYF. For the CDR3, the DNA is TGTGCCAGCAGACCGACAGGCGAGGGGAACATTCAGTACTTC.

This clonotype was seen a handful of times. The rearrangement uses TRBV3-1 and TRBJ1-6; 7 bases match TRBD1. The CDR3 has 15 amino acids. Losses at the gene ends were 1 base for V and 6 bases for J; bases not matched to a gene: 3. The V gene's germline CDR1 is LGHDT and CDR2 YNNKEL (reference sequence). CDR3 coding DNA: TGTGCCAGCAGCCAAGGGGACAGTGTTAATTCACCCCTCCACTTT. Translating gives CASSQGDSVNSPLHF.

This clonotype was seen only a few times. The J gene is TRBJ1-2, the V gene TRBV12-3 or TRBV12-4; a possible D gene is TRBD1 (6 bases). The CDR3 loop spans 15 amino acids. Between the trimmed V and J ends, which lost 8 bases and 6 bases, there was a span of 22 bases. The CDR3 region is CASLPEGGGANGYTF. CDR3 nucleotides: TGTGCCAGCTTACCAGAAGGGGGAGGTGCGAATGGCTACACCTTC.

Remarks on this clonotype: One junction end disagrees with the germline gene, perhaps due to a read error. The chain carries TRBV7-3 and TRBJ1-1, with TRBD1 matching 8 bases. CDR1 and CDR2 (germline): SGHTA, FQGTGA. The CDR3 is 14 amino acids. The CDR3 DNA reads TGTGCCGGCAGCTCGACAGGGGAGGCCACTGAAGCTTTCTTT. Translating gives CAGSSTGEATEAFF.

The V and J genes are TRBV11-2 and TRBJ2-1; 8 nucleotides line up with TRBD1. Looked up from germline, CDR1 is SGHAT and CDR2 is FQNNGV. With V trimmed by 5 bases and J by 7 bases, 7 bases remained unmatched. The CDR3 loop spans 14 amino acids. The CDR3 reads CASSTGQVFNEQFF. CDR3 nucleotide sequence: TGTGCCAGCAGCACGGGACAGGTTTTTAATGAGCAGTTCTTC.

Here the CDR3 DNA reads TGTGCCAGCAGCCCTAGCGGGGGGCTGGGAGATACGCAGTATTTT. It encodes CASSPSGGLGDTQYF. V usage is TRBV12-3 or TRBV12-4 and J usage is TRBJ2-3; 11 bases match TRBD2. CDR3 length: 15 amino acids. V dropped 6 bases and J dropped 5; count of bases not matched to a gene: 7.

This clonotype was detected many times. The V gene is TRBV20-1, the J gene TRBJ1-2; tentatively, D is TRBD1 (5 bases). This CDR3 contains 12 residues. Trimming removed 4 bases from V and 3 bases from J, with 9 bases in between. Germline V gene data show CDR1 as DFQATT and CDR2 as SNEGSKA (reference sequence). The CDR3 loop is CSATDRYYGYTF. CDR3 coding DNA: TGCAGTGCTACTGACAGATACTATGGCTACACCTTC.

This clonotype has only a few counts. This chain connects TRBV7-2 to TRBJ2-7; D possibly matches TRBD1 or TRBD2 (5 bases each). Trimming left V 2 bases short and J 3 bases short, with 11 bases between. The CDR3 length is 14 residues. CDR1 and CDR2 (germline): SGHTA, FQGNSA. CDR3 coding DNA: TGTGCCAGCAGCTTACAGGGACCCCGCTACGAGCAGTACTTC. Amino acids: CASSLQGPRYEQYF.

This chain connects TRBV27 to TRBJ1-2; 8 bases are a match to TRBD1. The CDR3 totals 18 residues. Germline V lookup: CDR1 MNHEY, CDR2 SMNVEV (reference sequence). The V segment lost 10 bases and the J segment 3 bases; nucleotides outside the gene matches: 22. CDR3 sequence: CATATSGEHTGGDYGYTF. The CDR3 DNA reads TGTGCCACCGCGACTAGCGGGGAGCACACAGGGGGGGACTATGGCTACACCTTC.

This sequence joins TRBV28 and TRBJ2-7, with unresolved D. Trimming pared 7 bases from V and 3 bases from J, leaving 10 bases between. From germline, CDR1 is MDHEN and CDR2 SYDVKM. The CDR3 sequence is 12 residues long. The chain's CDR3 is CASTSLNYEQYF. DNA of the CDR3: TGTGCCAGCACCTCGTTGAACTACGAGCAGTACTTC.

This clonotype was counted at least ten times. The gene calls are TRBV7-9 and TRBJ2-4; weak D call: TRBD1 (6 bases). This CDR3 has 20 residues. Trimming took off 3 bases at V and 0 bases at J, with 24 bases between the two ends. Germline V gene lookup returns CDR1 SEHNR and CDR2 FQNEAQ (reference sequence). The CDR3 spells CASSFPLTETGGLAKNIQYF. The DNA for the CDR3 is TGTGCCAGCAGCTTCCCTCTTACCGAGACAGGAGGATTAGCCAAAAACATTCAGTACTTC.

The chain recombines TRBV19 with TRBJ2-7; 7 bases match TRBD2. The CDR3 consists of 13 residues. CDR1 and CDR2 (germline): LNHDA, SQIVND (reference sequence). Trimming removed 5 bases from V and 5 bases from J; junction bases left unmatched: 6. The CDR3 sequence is CASSPREEDEQYF. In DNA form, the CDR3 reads TGTGCCAGTAGTCCCCGGGAGGAGGACGAGCAGTACTTC. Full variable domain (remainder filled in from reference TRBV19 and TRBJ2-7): DGGITQSPKYLFRKEGQNVTLSCEQNLNHDAMYWYRQDPGQGLRLIYYSQIVNDFQKGDIAEGYSVSREKKESFPLTVTSAQKNPTAFYLCASSPREEDEQYFGPGTRLTVT.

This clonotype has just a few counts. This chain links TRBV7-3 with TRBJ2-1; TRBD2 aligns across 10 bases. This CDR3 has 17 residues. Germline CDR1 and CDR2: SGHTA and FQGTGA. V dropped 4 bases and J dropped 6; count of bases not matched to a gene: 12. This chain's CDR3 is CASSSYRQRGGTNEQFF. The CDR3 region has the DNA TGTGCCAGCAGCTCTTACCGGCAGCGGGGGGGCACCAATGAGCAGTTCTTC. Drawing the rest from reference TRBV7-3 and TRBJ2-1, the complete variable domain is GAGVSQTPSNKVTEKGKYVELRCDPISGHTALYWYRQSLGQGPEFLIYFQGTGAADDSGLPNDRFFAVRPEGSVSTLKIQRTERGDSAVYLCASSSYRQRGGTNEQFFGPGTRLTVL.

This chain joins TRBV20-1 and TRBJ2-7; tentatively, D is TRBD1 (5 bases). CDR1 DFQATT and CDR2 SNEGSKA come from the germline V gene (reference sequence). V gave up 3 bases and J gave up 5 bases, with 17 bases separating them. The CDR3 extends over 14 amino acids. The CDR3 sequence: CSARRGANSNEQYF. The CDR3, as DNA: TGCAGTGCTAGGCGTGGGGCGAACTCGAACGAGCAGTACTTC.

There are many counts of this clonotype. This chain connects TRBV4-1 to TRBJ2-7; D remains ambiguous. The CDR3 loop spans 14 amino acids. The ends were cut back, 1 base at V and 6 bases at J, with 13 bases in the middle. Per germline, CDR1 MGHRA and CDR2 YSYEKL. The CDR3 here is CASSQALLGREQYF. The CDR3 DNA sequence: TGCGCCAGCAGCCAAGCCTTGCTAGGGCGCGAGCAGTACTTC.

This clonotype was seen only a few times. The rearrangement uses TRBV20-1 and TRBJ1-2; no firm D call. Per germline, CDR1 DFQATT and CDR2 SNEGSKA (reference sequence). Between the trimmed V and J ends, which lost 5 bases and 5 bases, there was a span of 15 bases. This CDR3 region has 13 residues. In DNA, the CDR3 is TGCAGTGCTCTCCTACCACTAAAGTATGGCTACACCTTC. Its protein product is CSALLPLKYGYTF.

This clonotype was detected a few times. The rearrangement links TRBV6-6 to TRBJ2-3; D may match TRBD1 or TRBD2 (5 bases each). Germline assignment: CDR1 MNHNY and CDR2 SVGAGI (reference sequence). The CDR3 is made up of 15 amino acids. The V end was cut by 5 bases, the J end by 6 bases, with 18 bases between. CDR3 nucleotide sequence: TGTGCCAGCAGTCCTTTCGGGACGCCGAAGGATACGCAGTATTTT. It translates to CASSPFGTPKDTQYF.

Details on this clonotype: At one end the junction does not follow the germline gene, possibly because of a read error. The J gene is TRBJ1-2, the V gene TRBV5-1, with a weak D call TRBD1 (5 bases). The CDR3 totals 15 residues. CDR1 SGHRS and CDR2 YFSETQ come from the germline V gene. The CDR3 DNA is TGCGCCAACAGCTTGAATCAGGGACGGAGAGGCGGCTACACCTTC. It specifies CANSLNQGRRGGYTF.

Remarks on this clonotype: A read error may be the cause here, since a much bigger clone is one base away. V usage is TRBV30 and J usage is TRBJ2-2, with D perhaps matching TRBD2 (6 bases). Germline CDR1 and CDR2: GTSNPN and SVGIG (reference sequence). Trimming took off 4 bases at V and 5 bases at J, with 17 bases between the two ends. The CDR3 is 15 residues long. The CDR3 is CAWTRGRGLTGELFF. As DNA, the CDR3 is TGTGCCTGGACCCGAGGTCGGGGGTTAACCGGGGAGCTGTTTTTT.

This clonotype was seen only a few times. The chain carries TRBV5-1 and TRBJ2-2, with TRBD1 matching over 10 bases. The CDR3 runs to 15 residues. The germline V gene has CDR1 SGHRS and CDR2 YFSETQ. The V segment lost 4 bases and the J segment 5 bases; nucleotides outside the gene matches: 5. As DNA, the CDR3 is TGCGCCAGCAGCACCGGGACAGGGGTGACCGGGGAGCTGTTTTTT. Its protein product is CASSTGTGVTGELFF.

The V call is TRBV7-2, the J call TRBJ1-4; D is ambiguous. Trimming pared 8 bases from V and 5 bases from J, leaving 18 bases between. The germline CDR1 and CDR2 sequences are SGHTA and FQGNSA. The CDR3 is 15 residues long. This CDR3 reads CASGPGPLLNEKLFF. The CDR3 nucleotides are TGTGCCAGCGGGCCCGGGCCGCTATTAAATGAAAAACTGTTTTTT.

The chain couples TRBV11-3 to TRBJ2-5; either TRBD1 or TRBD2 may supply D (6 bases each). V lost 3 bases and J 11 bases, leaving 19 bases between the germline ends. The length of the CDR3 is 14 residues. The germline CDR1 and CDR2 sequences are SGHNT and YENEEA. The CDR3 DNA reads TGTGCCAGCAGCTTTTCCGGGGGCGGTGATGAGCAGTACTTC. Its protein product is CASSFSGGGDEQYF.

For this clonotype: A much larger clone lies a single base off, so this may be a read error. CDR3 loop: CASSFPTRSSYEQYV. The DNA for the CDR3 is TGTGCCAGCAGCTTTCCGACAAGGAGCTCCTACGAGCAGTACGTC. The chain links TRBV7-2 to TRBJ2-7; D is undetermined. The CDR3 loop spans 15 amino acids. CDR1 is SGHTA, CDR2 FQGNSA, per germline. V lost 3 bases, J lost 0 bases, and 12 bases lay in between.